These 28 T cell receptor beta chains were sequenced from one sample in a study of T cell responses to AZD1222 COVID-19 vaccine. Clones were read by immunoSEQ multiplex PCR, and TCRdb kept only the in-frame ones, dropping some. The sample holds 150,000 to 200,000 clones, around nine tenths seen once. Sequenced here: peripheral blood, sampled on day 0 of AZD1222 vaccination. The receptors originated from an adult in good health.

V usage is TRBV12-5 and J usage is TRBJ2-2, with 11 positions matching TRBD2. This CDR3 comprises 14 residues. Germline loops: CDR1 LGHNT, CDR2 FRNRAP. With V trimmed by 8 bases and J by 4 bases, 3 bases remained unmatched. The chain's CDR3 is CASRSGGGTGELFF. The CDR3 DNA sequence: TGTGCTAGTCGTAGCGGGGGGGGCACCGGGGAGCTGTTTTTT. The whole variable domain, remainder taken from reference TRBV12-5 and TRBJ2-2, is DARVTQTPRHKVTEMGQEVTMRCQPILGHNTVFWYRQTMMQGLELLAYFRNRAPLDDSGMPKDRFSAEMPDATLATLKIQPSEPRDSAVYFCASRSGGGTGELFFGEGSRLTVL.

The gene calls are TRBV10-3 and TRBJ1-2, with 10 bases identical to TRBD1. This CDR3 comprises 13 residues. Germline-derived CDR1 and CDR2 are ENHRY and SYGVKD. V shed 7 bases and J 8 bases; nucleotides not matched to a gene: 7. The chain's CDR3 is CAITGTGVRGYTF. The CDR3 region has the DNA TGTGCCATCACGGGGACAGGGGTCCGGGGCTACACCTTC.

This rearrangement joins TRBV12-3 or TRBV12-4 to TRBJ2-7, with D tentatively TRBD2 (5 bases). The V end lost 7 bases, the J end lost 3 bases, and 10 bases lay between the germline ends. CDR3 length: 12 amino acids. CDR3: CASKGGYYEQYF. CDR3 nucleotide sequence: TGTGCCAGCAAGGGCGGGTACTACGAGCAGTACTTC.

CDR3 sequence reads: CASSQDSLTGGARGYTF. Here the CDR3 DNA reads TGTGCCAGCAGCCAAGATTCATTGACAGGCGGTGCGCGTGGCTACACCTTC. The chain uses TRBV4-2 and TRBJ1-2; TRBD1 is a possible D gene (6 bases). Deletions cut 0 bases from V and 7 bases from J, with 21 bases between. This CDR3 is built from 17 residues. Germline CDR1 is LGHNA and CDR2 is YNFKEQ.

This chain links TRBV4-1 with TRBJ2-5; 12 bases are a match to TRBD2. The germline gives CDR1 MGHRA, CDR2 YSYEKL. This CDR3 has 16 residues. Trimming took 4 bases from V and 2 from J; bases not matched to a gene: 5. Written as DNA, the CDR3 is TGCGCCAGCAGCCGCGGACTAGCGGGGACTCAAGAGACCCAGTACTTC. Translated, it gives CASSRGLAGTQETQYF.

This sequence joins TRBV5-4 and TRBJ2-6; 12 nucleotides agree with TRBD2. The V and J ends lost 2 bases and 0 bases, in that order; junction bases with no gene match: 9. Germline CDR1 reads SGHNT; CDR2 reads YYREEE (reference sequence). The CDR3 is 20 amino acids. The CDR3 is CASSLLAGGHTPSGANVLTF. CDR3 DNA sequence: TGTGCCAGCAGCTTACTAGCGGGGGGTCACACCCCCTCTGGGGCCAACGTCCTGACTTTC.

The V call is TRBV20-1, the J call TRBJ2-7, with a tentative D call TRBD1 (6 bases). Germline CDR1 reads DFQATT; CDR2 reads SNEGSKA (reference sequence). Trimming left V 3 bases short and J 0 bases short, with 12 bases between. This CDR3 has 14 amino acids. CDR3 in DNA: TGCAGTGCTAGTGGTCAGGGGAGCTCCTACGAGCAGTACTTC. This sequence encodes CSASGQGSSYEQYF.

This clone was seen more than once but under ten times. The gene calls are TRBV30 and TRBJ2-2, with TRBD2 matching 8 bases. This CDR3 has 16 residues. CDR1 is GTSNPN, CDR2 SVGIG, per germline (reference sequence). V gave up 3 bases and J gave up 2 bases; unmatched junction bases: 8. This chain's CDR3 is CAWRAGLGYNTGELFF. The DNA of the CDR3 is TGTGCCTGGAGGGCGGGACTAGGGTACAACACCGGGGAGCTGTTTTTT.

Comment on this clone: The DNA is omitted, as the CDR3 cannot be located on it reliably, and the CDR3 follows TCRdb's listing. The V and J genes are TRBV7-3 and TRBJ1-1. CDR1 SGHTA and CDR2 FQGTGA come from the germline V gene. The CDR3 is 15 amino acids long, termini counted. CDR3 sequence reads: CASSPGGGDSGRAVF.

V usage is TRBV2 and J usage is TRBJ1-1; D ambiguous. Germline loops: CDR1 SNHLY, CDR2 FYNNEI. Trimming removed 1 base at V and 3 bases at J, with 6 bases between. The CDR3 spans 13 residues. In nucleotides, the CDR3 is TGTGCCAGCAGTGAAGGGGAGTACACTGAAGCTTTCTTT. As protein: CASSEGEYTEAFF.

This clone has just a few counts. The chain carries TRBV7-8 and TRBJ1-4; unclear D gene. CDR3 length equals 14 residues. V dropped 5 bases and J dropped 6 bases, with 13 bases sitting between them. In germline, CDR1 is SGHVS, CDR2 FQNEAQ. The CDR3 loop reads CASSESSGYEKLFF. The CDR3 bases are TGTGCCAGCAGCGAGAGCTCGGGGTATGAAAAACTGTTTTTT.

This clone has a single count. The chain has TRBV4-2 and TRBJ2-5, with 7 bases lining up with TRBD2. Germline V CDR1 and CDR2: LGHNA, YNFKEQ. CDR3 length: 13 amino acids. Trimming removed 3 bases from V and 5 bases from J; junction bases left unmatched: 3. CDR3 sequence: CASSQTAGETQYF. The CDR3 coding sequence is TGTGCCAGCAGCCAGACAGCGGGGGAGACCCAGTACTTC.

V usage is TRBV6-5 and J usage is TRBJ1-3, with D maybe TRBD1 (6 bases). CDR3 length equals 13 residues. The germline gives CDR1 MNHEY, CDR2 SVGAGI. Between the trimmed V and J ends, which lost 7 bases and 2 bases, there was a span of 9 bases. The CDR3 region is CASTRGAGNTIYF. The CDR3 bases are TGTGCCAGCACGAGGGGGGCTGGAAACACCATATATTTT.

This chain links TRBV5-1 with TRBJ2-7; perhaps D is TRBD1 or TRBD2 (5 bases each). The ends were cut back, 1 base at V and 4 bases at J, with 6 bases in the middle. The CDR3 extends over 12 amino acids. Germline CDR1 and CDR2: SGHRS and YFSETQ. The CDR3: CASSLWGYEQYF. The CDR3 nucleotides are TGCGCCAGCAGCTTGTGGGGGTACGAGCAGTACTTC.

The V call is TRBV3-1 (or the pseudogene TRBV3-2), the J call TRBJ2-3, with 7 positions matching TRBD1. The CDR3 contains 15 residues. Germline assignment: CDR1 LGHDT and CDR2 YNNKEL (reference sequence). V was clipped by 4 bases and J by 3 bases; unmatched bases: 7. This CDR3 reads CASSLQGGGTDTQYF. Here the CDR3 DNA reads TGTGCCAGCAGCCTCCAAGGGGGCGGTACAGATACGCAGTATTTT.

This chain connects TRBV5-4 to TRBJ2-5; D is unresolved. CDR1 is SGHNT, CDR2 YYREEE, per germline (reference sequence). V was trimmed by 6 bases and J by 3 bases, leaving 15 bases between them. This CDR3 spans 14 amino acids. CDR3 bases: TGTGCCAGCAATCCGCGCCAACAAGAAGAGACCCAGTACTTC. It specifies CASNPRQQEETQYF.

J is TRBJ1-6 and V is TRBV7-8, with D uncertain. This CDR3 has 17 residues. The V gene's germline CDR1 is SGHVS and CDR2 FQNEAQ. The V gene lost 5 bases and the J gene lost 0 bases, with 14 bases spanning the gap. CDR3 in amino acids: CASSVGGLSSYNSPLHF. The CDR3 DNA follows: TGTGCCAGCAGCGTAGGTGGACTTAGCTCCTATAATTCACCCCTCCACTTT.

This chain uses TRBV19 with TRBJ2-7, with a possible D match to TRBD2 (5 bases). The V gene's germline CDR1 is LNHDA and CDR2 SQIVND (reference sequence). CDR3 length: 15 amino acids. V was cut by 6 bases and J by 1 base, with 16 bases left in between. CDR3 amino acids: CASSDGVGLSYEQYF. CDR3 in DNA: TGTGCCAGTAGCGACGGGGTCGGGCTGTCCTACGAGCAGTACTTC. Using reference TRBV19 and TRBJ2-7 for the parts outside the CDR3, the full variable domain is DGGITQSPKYLFRKEGQNVTLSCEQNLNHDAMYWYRQDPGQGLRLIYYSQIVNDFQKGDIAEGYSVSREKKESFPLTVTSAQKNPTAFYLCASSDGVGLSYEQYFGPGTRLTVT.

J is TRBJ2-5 and V is TRBV5-1; TRBD2 matches at 9 bases. The CDR3 spans 17 residues. Germline V gives CDR1 SGHRS, CDR2 YFSETQ. The trim removed 0 bases at V and 1 base at J, leaving 7 bases unmatched. CDR3 DNA sequence: TGCGCCAGCAGCTTGGCCGGCTCTAGCGGGGTCCAAGAGACCCAGTACTTC. This gives the protein CASSLAGSSGVQETQYF.

The chain joins TRBV18 to TRBJ2-1; 8 bases are shared with TRBD1. The ends lost 5 bases at V and 4 bases at J; junction bases unmatched: 16. The CDR3 contains 18 residues. Germline CDR1 reads KGHSH; CDR2 reads LQKENI. The DNA for the CDR3 is TGTGCCAGCTCAACAAGGAATCCCGGACAGGGCCTATACAATGAGCAGTTCTTC. This codes for CASSTRNPGQGLYNEQFF.

This chain joins TRBV5-4 and TRBJ1-2, with D possibly being TRBD1 (5 bases). Germline lookup yields CDR1 SGHNT and CDR2 YYREEE (reference sequence). Trimming took 1 base from V and 3 from J, leaving 10 bases between them. This CDR3 spans 14 amino acids. The CDR3 region is CASSLNQGDYGYTF. CDR3 sequence (DNA): TGTGCCAGCAGCTTGAACCAGGGTGACTATGGCTACACCTTC.

The chain employs TRBV7-9 and TRBJ2-2, with 9 bases that match TRBD1. Germline V CDR1 and CDR2: SEHNR, FQNEAQ (reference sequence). There are 15 residues in the CDR3. V lost 5 bases to trimming and J lost 5 bases; unmatched junction nucleotides: 6. This CDR3 reads CASSPRQGVTGELFF. The CDR3 DNA is TGTGCCAGCAGCCCCAGACAGGGGGTAACCGGGGAGCTGTTTTTT.

The V gene is TRBV29-1, the J gene TRBJ1-5; D might be TRBD1 (6 bases). Trimming removed 5 bases at V and 4 bases at J, with 9 bases between. The CDR3 runs 12 residues. CDR1 SQVTM and CDR2 ANQGSEA come from the germline V gene. The CDR3 nucleotides read TGCAGCGTTTTACAGGGAAATCAGCCCCAGCATTTT. Translated, it gives CSVLQGNQPQHF.

The chain combines TRBV15 with TRBJ1-1; 10 bases align to TRBD1. V dropped 3 bases and J dropped 0; count of bases not matched to a gene: 10. The CDR3 spans 18 residues. Germline V gene lookup returns CDR1 LNHNV and CDR2 YYDKDF (reference sequence). CDR3 DNA sequence: TGTGCCACCAGCAGCTGGGGACAGGGGATTGTGATGAACACTGAAGCTTTCTTT. Translation: CATSSWGQGIVMNTEAFF.

The CDR3 DNA reads as TGTGCCAGCAGTCCGGACTCCTACATCTCCTACGAGCAGTACTTC. Protein product: CASSPDSYISYEQYF. This chain links TRBV6-2 or TRBV6-3 with TRBJ2-7, with D maybe TRBD2 (5 bases). The CDR3 consists of 15 residues. Trimming took off 5 bases at V and 0 bases at J, with 14 bases between the two ends. Germline V gene lookup returns CDR1 MNHEY and CDR2 SVGEGT.

The CDR3 is CASSRTAGLGVTTEAFF. The CDR3 nucleotides are TGTGCCAGCAGCCGAACCGCCGGCTTGGGAGTCACCACTGAAGCTTTCTTT. The chain couples TRBV3-1 (or the pseudogene TRBV3-2) to TRBJ1-1, with D unclear. The CDR3 contains 17 residues. Trimming pared 4 bases from V and 4 bases from J, leaving 22 bases between. Germline lookup yields CDR1 LGHDT and CDR2 YNNKEL (reference sequence).

This clone was recorded at least ten times. V usage is TRBV29-1 and J usage is TRBJ1-1; TRBD1 agrees at 7 bases. CDR3 length: 13 residues. Per the germline V gene, CDR1 is SQVTM and CDR2 is ANQGSEA. V lost 7 bases to trimming and J lost 4 bases; unmatched junction nucleotides: 9. The DNA of the CDR3 is TGCAGCGCACCATCAGGGGGGAGCACTGAAGCTTTCTTT. Its protein product is CSAPSGGSTEAFF.

The V call is TRBV14, the J call TRBJ2-1, with D uncertain. CDR1 is SGHDN, CDR2 FVKESK, per germline. CDR3 size: 12 residues. The V and J ends lost 0 bases and 7 bases respectively, with 4 bases between them. This chain's CDR3 is CASSQEGNEQFF. In nucleotides, the CDR3 is TGTGCCAGCAGCCAAGAGGGAAATGAGCAGTTCTTC.